Below are 30 T cell receptor beta chains sequenced from a single sample in a study of cytomegalovirus exposure and HLA in healthy donors. Both 60 Vbeta primers and 13 Jbeta primers went into the PCR. Here immunoSEQ multiplex PCR was the method, and the copy in TCRdb shows in-frame clones only, minus some. Of under 150,000 clones in the sample, around four fifths were seen once. Sequencing was done on a sample of PBMCs. The receptors shown here come from a male donor in good health and CMV-seropositive.

This rearrangement joins TRBV7-9 to TRBJ1-3, with D tentatively TRBD1 (5 bases). Trimming pared 1 base from V and 0 bases from J, leaving 7 bases between. Germline CDR1 reads SEHNR; CDR2 reads FQNEAQ (reference sequence). The CDR3 sequence is 15 residues long. DNA for the CDR3: TGTGCCAGCAGCTTAGGGGGGGACTCTGGAAACACCATATATTTT. Translation: CASSLGGDSGNTIYF.

The chain couples TRBV29-1 to TRBJ2-5; 11 nucleotides match TRBD1. TRBJ2-7 explains the end of the DNA better; the J call may be wrong. The CDR3 is 12 residues long. Germline assignment: CDR1 SQVTM and CDR2 ANQGSEA. The CDR3 DNA sequence: TGCAGCGTTGGGACAGGGGGCCACGAGCAGTACTTC. It is translated as CSVGTGGHEQYF.

This chain links TRBV9 with TRBJ1-6; D remains unclear. This CDR3 contains 17 residues. Trimming removed 0 bases from V and 8 bases from J, with 18 bases in between. The V gene's germline CDR1 is SGDLS and CDR2 YYNGEE. The CDR3 here is CASSVGLGGRSYSPLHF. DNA of the CDR3: TGTGCCAGCAGCGTAGGGTTGGGAGGCAGATCTTATTCACCCCTCCACTTT.

The chain uses TRBV7-3 and TRBJ2-2, with 13 positions matching TRBD2. The CDR3 contains 16 residues. Losses at the gene ends were 5 bases for V and 6 bases for J; bases not matched to a gene: 6. Per the germline V gene, CDR1 is SGHTA and CDR2 is FQGTGA. The CDR3 region has the DNA TGTGCCAGCAGCCAGACTAGCGGGGGGATCGCCGGGGAGCTGTTTTTT. This sequence encodes CASSQTSGGIAGELFF.

The chain recombines TRBV27 with TRBJ1-5; D is uncertain. V lost 4 bases to trimming and J lost 1 base, with 11 bases between them. The CDR3 is 15 amino acids. CDR1 and CDR2 (germline): MNHEY, SMNVEV (reference sequence). For the CDR3, the DNA is TGTGCCAGCAGTTCAGCGCTCGGGAGCAATCAGCCCCAGCATTTT. It codes for CASSSALGSNQPQHF.

This chain links TRBV27 with TRBJ1-2; TRBD1 matches 8 bases. V shed 2 bases and J 4 bases; nucleotides not matched to a gene: 6. The CDR3 has 15 amino acids. Germline lookup yields CDR1 MNHEY and CDR2 SMNVEV (reference sequence). The CDR3 region has the DNA TGTGCCAGCAGTTTAAGCGGACAGGGTAGCTATGGCTACACCTTC. This gives the protein CASSLSGQGSYGYTF.

The chain recombines TRBV2 with TRBJ2-7, with 7 bases lining up with TRBD2. V lost 3 bases and J lost 2; bases outside the gene matches: 10. Germline V gene lookup returns CDR1 SNHLY and CDR2 FYNNEI. CDR3 length equals 16 residues. The CDR3 region is CASSDPLQRGPYEQYF. As DNA, the CDR3 is TGTGCCAGCAGTGACCCTCTCCAGCGGGGCCCCTACGAGCAGTACTTC.

The chain is built from TRBV27 and TRBJ2-2; 10 bases are a match to TRBD2. The CDR3 is 15 residues long. V shed 2 bases and J 8 bases; nucleotides not matched to a gene: 5. Germline assignment: CDR1 MNHEY and CDR2 SMNVEV (reference sequence). In DNA, the CDR3 is TGTGCCAGCAGTTTACTAGCGGGAGTCTATGGGGAGCTGTTTTTT. This encodes CASSLLAGVYGELFF.

The genes are TRBV5-8 and TRBJ1-4, with a possible D match to TRBD1 (6 bases). The CDR3 runs 14 residues. Germline CDR1 SGHTS, CDR2 YDEGEE. V was cut by 1 base and J by 8 bases, with 12 bases left in between. For the CDR3, the DNA is TGTGCCAGCAGCTTGTGGGGGCGCGAGGAAAAACTGTTTTTT. Translating it yields CASSLWGREEKLFF.

The count of this clone is one. The chain combines TRBV19 with TRBJ1-1; D not resolved. The CDR3 spans 13 residues. V gave up 3 bases and J gave up 6 bases, with 11 bases separating them. Germline V lookup: CDR1 LNHDA, CDR2 SQIVND (reference sequence). As DNA, the CDR3 is TGTGCCAGTAGTATTTATATAGCGTCTGAAGCTTTCTTT. This sequence encodes CASSIYIASEAFF.

With respect to this clone: Compared with germline, one end of the junction differs, possibly owing to a read error. The chain's CDR3 is CSSSLGQELNQPQHF. CDR3 in DNA: TGTTCCAGCAGCTTAGGACAAGAGCTAAATCAGCCCCAGCATTTT. The chain joins TRBV7-9 to TRBJ1-5, with D perhaps matching TRBD1 (5 bases). This CDR3 has 15 residues. Germline CDR1 is SEHNR and CDR2 is FQNEAQ (reference sequence).

This chain connects TRBV28 to TRBJ2-7; no firm D call. The V and J ends lost 6 bases and 0 bases respectively, with 15 bases between them. The CDR3 consists of 15 residues. The germline CDR1 and CDR2 sequences are MDHEN and SYDVKM. The CDR3 DNA sequence: TGTGCCAGCAGCCCGGTCCCAGGTATCTCCTACGAGCAGTACTTC. Its translation is CASSPVPGISYEQYF.

This clone was found once. The V gene is TRBV6-6, the J gene TRBJ1-1; maybe TRBD1 (6 bases). V lost 0 bases and J 6 bases, leaving 14 bases between the germline ends. CDR3 size: 15 residues. Germline CDR1 reads MNHNY; CDR2 reads SVGAGI (reference sequence). The CDR3 reads CASSYSSQGRPEAFF. CDR3 nucleotide sequence: TGTGCCAGCAGTTACTCATCACAGGGAAGGCCTGAAGCTTTCTTT.

The rearrangement joins TRBV2 to TRBJ1-1, with 11 bases fitting TRBD1. V trimming: 3 bases; J trimming: 0 bases; junction bases outside the gene matches: 6. Germline V gives CDR1 SNHLY, CDR2 FYNNEI. The CDR3 spans 17 residues. The CDR3 DNA is TGTGCCAGCAGTGATCCGCGGGACAGGGGGGTGAACACTGAAGCTTTCTTT. Translation gives CASSDPRDRGVNTEAFF.

J is TRBJ2-7 and V is TRBV7-8, with 7 positions matching TRBD2. The V gene's germline CDR1 is SGHVS and CDR2 FQNEAQ. J gave up 0 bases and V 5 bases, and 7 bases lay outside the gene matches. The CDR3 runs to 15 residues. The CDR3 loop reads CASSNRDYSSYEQYF. The CDR3 DNA sequence: TGTGCCAGCAGCAACCGGGACTACAGCTCCTACGAGCAGTACTTC. Complete variable domain (other parts from reference TRBV7-8 and TRBJ2-7): GAGVSQSPRYKVAKRGQDVALRCDPISGHVSLFWYQQALGQGPEFLTYFQNEAQLDKSGLPSDRFFAERPEGSVSTLKIQRTQQEDSAVYLCASSNRDYSSYEQYFGPGTRLTVT.

V gene TRBV7-8 combines with J gene TRBJ2-5, with a possible D match to TRBD2 (6 bases). The ends were cut back, 8 bases at V and 1 base at J, with 14 bases in the middle. The CDR3 spans 14 residues. Germline CDR1 is SGHVS and CDR2 is FQNEAQ. DNA of the CDR3: TGTGCCAGCCAGGAGGGACCGCTCCAAGAGACCCAGTACTTC. It encodes CASQEGPLQETQYF. Full variable domain (outside the CDR3, taken from reference TRBV7-8 and TRBJ2-5): GAGVSQSPRYKVAKRGQDVALRCDPISGHVSLFWYQQALGQGPEFLTYFQNEAQLDKSGLPSDRFFAERPEGSVSTLKIQRTQQEDSAVYLCASQEGPLQETQYFGPGTRLLVL.

This clone was observed once. This chain joins TRBV19 and TRBJ2-1; D remains ambiguous. The CDR3 is 14 amino acids. The V gene lost 3 bases and the J gene lost 4 bases, with 10 bases spanning the gap. Germline CDR1 reads LNHDA; CDR2 reads SQIVND (reference sequence). The CDR3 protein is CASSIKQRYNEQFF. The DNA of the CDR3 is TGTGCCAGTAGTATTAAGCAACGGTACAATGAGCAGTTCTTC.

The chain has TRBV30 and TRBJ2-1; 8 bases map to TRBD2. Germline V gives CDR1 GTSNPN, CDR2 SVGIG (reference sequence). Trimming removed 1 base from V and 0 bases from J; junction bases left unmatched: 8. The CDR3 is 17 amino acids. This CDR3 is CAWSDLIAGSSYNEQFF. CDR3 sequence (DNA): TGTGCCTGGAGTGATTTGATAGCGGGGAGCTCCTACAATGAGCAGTTCTTC.

The chain recombines TRBV19 with TRBJ2-1, with D hard to call. Germline-derived CDR1 and CDR2 are LNHDA and SQIVND (reference sequence). V lost 6 bases to trimming and J lost 4 bases, with 10 bases between them. This CDR3 is built from 13 residues. The CDR3 loop reads CASRLARYNEQFF. DNA of the CDR3: TGTGCCAGTAGGTTGGCAAGATACAATGAGCAGTTCTTC.

The chain is built from TRBV5-1 and TRBJ2-1; 7 bases line up with TRBD1. V was clipped by 2 bases and J by 6 bases; unmatched bases: 2. Germline CDR1 and CDR2: SGHRS and YFSETQ. The CDR3 contains 13 residues. The CDR3 DNA reads as TGCGCCAGCAGCTTACAGGGGCCCAATGAGCAGTTCTTC. Amino acid sequence: CASSLQGPNEQFF.

This chain links TRBV5-1 with TRBJ2-1, with D hard to call. This CDR3 is built from 14 residues. From germline, CDR1 is SGHRS and CDR2 YFSETQ. V lost 0 bases and J lost 5, with 9 bases in between. In DNA, the CDR3 is TGCGCCAGCAGCTTGGAAGGCAGGAACAATGAGCAGTTCTTC. It specifies CASSLEGRNNEQFF.

The chain carries TRBV27 and TRBJ2-4; 7 bases agree with TRBD2. V dropped 1 base and J dropped 3; count of bases not matched to a gene: 3. Germline CDR1 is MNHEY and CDR2 is SMNVEV (reference sequence). The CDR3 runs 15 residues. In nucleotides, the CDR3 is TGTGCCAGCAGTTTATGGGGGAGGGACAAAAACATTCAGTACTTC. Translating it yields CASSLWGRDKNIQYF.

The V and J genes are TRBV7-2 and TRBJ2-5; 11 nucleotides line up with TRBD2. This CDR3 spans 16 amino acids. CDR1 SGHTA and CDR2 FQGNSA come from the germline V gene. J lost 5 bases, V lost 2 bases, and 7 bases had no gene match. As DNA, the CDR3 is TGTGCCAGCAGCTTACTTTCTAGCGGGGGGCTCGAGACCCAGTACTTC. This sequence encodes CASSLLSSGGLETQYF.

This chain links TRBV6-5 with TRBJ2-5, with TRBD2 as a possible D gene (5 bases). Between the trimmed V and J ends, which lost 1 base and 4 bases, there was a span of 13 bases. This CDR3 contains 15 residues. Germline values: CDR1 MNHEY, CDR2 SVGAGI. CDR3 region: CASSYFTSASETQYF. The DNA for the CDR3 is TGTGCCAGCAGTTACTTCACTAGTGCCTCAGAGACCCAGTACTTC.

This clone appeared a single time. The J gene is TRBJ2-5, the V gene TRBV19; the D gene is possibly TRBD2 (6 bases). Per the germline V gene, CDR1 is LNHDA and CDR2 is SQIVND (reference sequence). V lost 6 bases to trimming and J lost 7 bases, with 15 bases between them. This CDR3 region has 13 residues. This chain's CDR3 is CASRPTSSGTQYF. The DNA for the CDR3 is TGTGCCAGTAGGCCAACTAGTAGCGGGACCCAGTACTTC.

This sequence joins TRBV10-3 and TRBJ2-1; 7 nucleotides match TRBD2. The CDR3 loop spans 18 amino acids. V shed 2 bases and J 2 bases; nucleotides not matched to a gene: 12. The germline gives CDR1 ENHRY, CDR2 SYGVKD. Here the CDR3 reads CAISEDPEGGSPYNEQFF. The CDR3 bases are TGTGCCATCAGTGAGGACCCTGAAGGCGGGAGCCCCTACAATGAGCAGTTCTTC.

This clone turned up a few times. This chain uses TRBV7-8 with TRBJ2-1; 7 nucleotides match TRBD2. The CDR3 sequence is 17 residues long. Germline assignment: CDR1 SGHVS and CDR2 FQNEAQ. V dropped 0 bases and J dropped 3; count of bases not matched to a gene: 8. DNA of the CDR3: TGTGCCAGCAGCTTAGCAGGCGGGAGTAACTTCTACAATGAGCAGTTCTTC. It yields the protein CASSLAGGSNFYNEQFF.

The chain joins TRBV27 to TRBJ2-5; D remains unclear. Germline values: CDR1 MNHEY, CDR2 SMNVEV (reference sequence). V lost 4 bases and J 1 base, leaving 7 bases between the germline ends. This CDR3 is built from 13 residues. The CDR3 DNA follows: TGTGCCAGCAGTTCACTACTCCAAGAGACCCAGTACTTC. Translated: CASSSLLQETQYF.

This clone appeared a few times. V gene TRBV11-3 combines with J gene TRBJ2-5; 9 bases are shared with TRBD2. Germline V gives CDR1 SGHNT, CDR2 YENEEA. V was pared by 4 bases and J by 4 bases, with 4 bases of the junction left unmatched. The CDR3 spans 14 residues. The CDR3 DNA is TGTGCCAGCAGCTCGAGCGGGGGGCCAGAGACCCAGTACTTC. Its protein is CASSSSGGPETQYF.

This clone came up a few times. This rearrangement joins TRBV18 to TRBJ2-7; 9 positions match TRBD1. Germline CDR1 and CDR2: KGHSH and LQKENI. J was trimmed by 5 bases and V by 5 bases; bases with no gene match: 7. This CDR3 is 14 amino acids long. CDR3 nucleotide sequence: TGTGCCAGCTCATCCGGGACAGGGAAGGACGAGCAGTACTTC. This gives the protein CASSSGTGKDEQYF.